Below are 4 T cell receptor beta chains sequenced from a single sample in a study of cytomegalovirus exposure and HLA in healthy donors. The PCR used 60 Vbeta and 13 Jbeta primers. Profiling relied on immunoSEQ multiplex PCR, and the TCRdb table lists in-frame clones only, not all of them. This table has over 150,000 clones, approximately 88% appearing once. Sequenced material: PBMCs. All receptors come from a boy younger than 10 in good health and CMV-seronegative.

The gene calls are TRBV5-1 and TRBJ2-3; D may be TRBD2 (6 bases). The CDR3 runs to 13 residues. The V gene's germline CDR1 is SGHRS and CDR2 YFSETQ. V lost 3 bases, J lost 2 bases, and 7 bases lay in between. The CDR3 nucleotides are TGCGCCAGCAGCTGGGACTCCACAGATACGCAGTATTTT. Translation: CASSWDSTDTQYF.

The CDR3 spells CASSKALFPSVMKGTQYF. Here the CDR3 DNA reads TGTGCCAGCAGCAAAGCGCTTTTCCCTAGCGTCATGAAAGGGACCCAGTACTTC. The chain combines TRBV21-1 with TRBJ2-5; TRBD2 was called by the table and not checked on the DNA. TRBV21-1 is shown as a pseudogene. The CDR3 consists of 18 residues.

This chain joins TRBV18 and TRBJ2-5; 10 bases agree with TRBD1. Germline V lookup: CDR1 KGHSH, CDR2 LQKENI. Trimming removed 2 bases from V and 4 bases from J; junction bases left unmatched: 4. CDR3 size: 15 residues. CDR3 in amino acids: CASSPGQGGGETQYF. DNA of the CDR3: TGTGCCAGCTCACCAGGACAGGGGGGCGGAGAGACCCAGTACTTC.

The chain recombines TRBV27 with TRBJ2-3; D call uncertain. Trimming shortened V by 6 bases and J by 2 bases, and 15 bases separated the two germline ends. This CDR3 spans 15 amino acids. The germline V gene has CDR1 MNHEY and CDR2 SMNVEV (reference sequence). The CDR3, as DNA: TGTGCCAGCAGATCCCCCGGAGCATTCACAGATACGCAGTATTTT. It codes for CASRSPGAFTDTQYF.